One and the same sample provided the 15 T cell receptor beta chains below, sequenced in a study of blood T cells in healthy people across ages. A second PCR of roughly 6 to 12 cycles used a sample-barcoded 5' primer and a J-beta primer mix. TCRdb redid the calling of the 5' RACE reads with MiXCR, one entry per CDR3 protein. The sample lists hundreds of thousands of distinct CDR3 sequences, 20% to 30% occurring once. Separately, the same data were catalogued under a study of T cells of mothers and their children.

Sequenced material: blood. Every receptor here comes from a boy between 5 and 17 years old in good health.

This clonotype has a handful of counts. V usage is TRBV20-1 and J usage is TRBJ2-5; either TRBD1 or TRBD2 may supply D (5 bases each). Germline V CDR1 and CDR2: DFQATT, SNEGSKA (reference sequence). V dropped 0 bases and J dropped 2 bases, with 10 bases sitting between them. This CDR3 is built from 14 residues. CDR3 sequence (DNA): TGCAGTGCTAGAGATGGGGGATATCAAGAGACCCAGTACTTC. Its translation is CSARDGGYQETQYF.

The chain has TRBV20-1 and TRBJ2-1, with 9 bases that match TRBD2. The V and J ends lost 3 bases and 6 bases, in that order; junction bases with no gene match: 9. The CDR3 covers 15 residues. CDR1 is DFQATT and CDR2 is SNEGSKA in the germline V gene (reference sequence). This chain's CDR3 is CSARTSGHAGNEQFF. The CDR3 DNA sequence: TGCAGTGCTAGGACTAGCGGCCATGCAGGCAATGAGCAGTTCTTC.

The chain couples TRBV7-8 to TRBJ2-3, with 11 bases fitting TRBD2. The J segment lost 2 bases and the V segment lost 2 bases, leaving 9 bases of the junction unmatched. This CDR3 is built from 18 residues. CDR1 SGHVS and CDR2 FQNEAQ come from the germline V gene. As DNA, the CDR3 is TGTGCCAGCAGCTTATTCGTGGCTAGCGGGGGGTTCACAGATACGCAGTATTTT. This gives the protein CASSLFVASGGFTDTQYF. Together with reference TRBV7-8 and TRBJ2-3, the CDR3 gives the full variable domain: GAGVSQSPRYKVAKRGQDVALRCDPISGHVSLFWYQQALGQGPEFLTYFQNEAQLDKSGLPSDRFFAERPEGSVSTLKIQRTQQEDSAVYLCASSLFVASGGFTDTQYFGPGTRLTVL.

The rearrangement joins TRBV12-3 or TRBV12-4 to TRBJ2-3, with 8 bases that match TRBD2. This CDR3 contains 15 residues. V lost 6 bases, J lost 2 bases, and 7 bases stayed unmatched. The CDR3 loop reads CASRKRGQLTDTQYF. In DNA form, the CDR3 reads TGTGCCAGCAGGAAGCGGGGGCAACTCACAGATACGCAGTATTTT.

This chain connects TRBV5-1 to TRBJ2-7, with D possibly being TRBD2 (5 bases). This CDR3 has 15 residues. Trimming took off 0 bases at V and 0 bases at J, with 10 bases between the two ends. In germline, CDR1 is SGHRS, CDR2 YFSETQ. In DNA, the CDR3 is TGCGCCAGCAGCTTGGTCGGGAAGAGCTCCTACGAGCAGTACTTC. Encoded protein: CASSLVGKSSYEQYF.

V gene TRBV7-2 combines with J gene TRBJ2-1; possibly TRBD1 or TRBD2 for D (5 bases each). The CDR3 runs to 15 residues. Germline V lookup: CDR1 SGHTA, CDR2 FQGNSA. Deletions cut 1 base from V and 6 bases from J, with 13 bases between. The CDR3 protein is CASSLGGSSSNEQFF. DNA of the CDR3: TGTGCCAGCAGCTTAGGGGGGTCTAGCAGCAATGAGCAGTTCTTC.

This clonotype was observed a handful of times. This rearrangement joins TRBV6-5 to TRBJ2-1, with D unresolved. Between the trimmed V and J ends, which lost 2 bases and 7 bases, there was a span of 3 bases. CDR3 length equals 11 residues. In germline, CDR1 is MNHEY, CDR2 SVGAGI. The CDR3 region has the DNA TGTGCCAGCAGTTACGAAAATGAGCAGTTCTTC. Its translation is CASSYENEQFF.

CDR3: CASSLVRQGLTGELFF. For the CDR3, the DNA is TGTGCCAGCAGCTTAGTGCGGCAGGGCCTTACCGGGGAGCTGTTTTTT. The chain uses TRBV11-2 and TRBJ2-2, with D possibly TRBD1 on 5 matching bases. The CDR3 runs to 16 residues. Trimming left V 1 base short and J 5 bases short, with 14 bases between. Germline lookup yields CDR1 SGHAT and CDR2 FQNNGV.

The rearrangement uses TRBV6-5 and TRBJ2-7; no clear D gene. This CDR3 is 12 amino acids long. Trimming removed 4 bases at V and 6 bases at J, with 10 bases between. Looked up from germline, CDR1 is MNHEY and CDR2 is SVGAGI. The CDR3 sequence is CASSSLWAEQYF. Written as DNA, the CDR3 is TGTGCCAGCAGTTCTCTATGGGCCGAGCAGTACTTC.

This clonotype was found a few times. The chain carries TRBV9 and TRBJ2-5; unclear D gene. V was cut by 0 bases and J by 5 bases, with 11 bases left in between. Looked up from germline, CDR1 is SGDLS and CDR2 is YYNGEE. The CDR3 loop spans 14 amino acids. The CDR3 loop reads CASSVETGWETQYF. The CDR3 DNA reads as TGTGCCAGCAGCGTAGAAACCGGGTGGGAGACCCAGTACTTC.

Worth noting for this clonotype: This may be a read error: a much more frequent sequence differs by one nucleotide. The chain couples TRBV7-3 to TRBJ2-5; D is possibly TRBD1 or TRBD2 (5 bases each). The CDR3 is 14 residues long. The germline V gene has CDR1 SGHTA and CDR2 FQGTGA. CDR3 DNA sequence: TGTGCCAGCAGCTTAACGGGGGATCAAGAGGCCCAGTACTTC. Protein: CASSLTGDQEAQYF.

This chain connects TRBV15 to TRBJ2-4, with 9 bases matching TRBD2. Germline V lookup: CDR1 LNHNV, CDR2 YYDKDF (reference sequence). The trim removed 0 bases at V and 9 bases at J, leaving 6 bases unmatched. This CDR3 has 15 residues. CDR3 coding DNA: TGTGCCACCAGCAGAGATGGTGGTAGCGGGGGCATTCAGTACTTC. It yields the protein CATSRDGGSGGIQYF.

V and J are TRBV5-1 and TRBJ2-5; D may be TRBD2 (6 bases). Looked up from germline, CDR1 is SGHRS and CDR2 is YFSETQ. The V gene lost 2 bases and the J gene lost 3 bases, with 14 bases spanning the gap. This CDR3 comprises 15 residues. This CDR3 reads CASSLAHQREETQYF. The DNA for the CDR3 is TGCGCCAGCAGCTTAGCTCACCAGCGGGAAGAGACCCAGTACTTC.

This clonotype has only a few counts. V gene TRBV15 combines with J gene TRBJ2-5, with D uncertain. Trimming stripped 0 bases from V and 3 bases from J, with 20 bases between. The germline V gene has CDR1 LNHNV and CDR2 YYDKDF (reference sequence). The CDR3 totals 18 residues. The CDR3 nucleotides are TGTGCCACCAGCAGAGATCTCGGCCACTCCCAAAGAAAAGAGACCCAGTACTTC. It translates to CATSRDLGHSQRKETQYF.

There are a few counts of this clonotype. The rearrangement links TRBV15 to TRBJ1-2; TRBD1 matches at 7 bases. Germline V gene lookup returns CDR1 LNHNV and CDR2 YYDKDF (reference sequence). The CDR3 consists of 16 residues. J was trimmed by 2 bases and V by 1 base; bases with no gene match: 7. This CDR3 reads CATSRVKKTGNYGYTF. The CDR3 nucleotides are TGTGCCACCAGCAGAGTGAAAAAGACAGGGAACTATGGCTACACCTTC.